This TCR beta chain derives from a study of tumor-infiltrating lymphocytes in oesophageal squamous cell carcinoma. Germline assignment: CDR1 SGHNT and CDR2 YYREEE (reference sequence). This CDR3 has 14 amino acids. TCRdb reanalysed the PCR reads using MiXCR and keeps one entry per CDR3 protein. This table has about 12,000 distinct CDR3 sequences, 55% to 60% appearing once. This sequence joins TRBV5-4 and TRBJ2-3; possible D gene TRBD2, 5 bases. The end of the DNA is better explained by TRBJ2-1, so the J call may be wrong. Sequencing used esophageal tumor tissue. This TCR was recovered from a female donor with esophageal squamous cell carcinoma. DNA for the CDR3: TGTGCCAGCAGCTTGGCCGGACTGAACAATGAGCAGTTCTTC. Its protein is CASSLAGLNNEQFF.